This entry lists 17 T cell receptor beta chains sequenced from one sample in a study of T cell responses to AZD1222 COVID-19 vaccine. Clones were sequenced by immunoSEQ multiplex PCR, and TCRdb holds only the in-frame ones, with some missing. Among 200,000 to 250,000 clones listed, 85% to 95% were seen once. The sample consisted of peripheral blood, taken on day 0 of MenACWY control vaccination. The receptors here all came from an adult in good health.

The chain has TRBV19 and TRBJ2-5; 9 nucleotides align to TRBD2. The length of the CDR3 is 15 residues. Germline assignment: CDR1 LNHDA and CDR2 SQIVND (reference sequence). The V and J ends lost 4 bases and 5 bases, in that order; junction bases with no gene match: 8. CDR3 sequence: CASSTGSGGRETQYF. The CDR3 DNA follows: TGTGCCAGTAGTACAGGGAGCGGGGGGCGTGAGACCCAGTACTTC.

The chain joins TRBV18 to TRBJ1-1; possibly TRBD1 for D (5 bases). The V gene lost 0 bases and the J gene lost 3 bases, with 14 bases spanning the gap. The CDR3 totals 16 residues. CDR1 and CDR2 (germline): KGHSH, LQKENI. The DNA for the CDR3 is TGTGCCAGCTCACCACCGCGGGGGGGGAGGGACACTGAAGCTTTCTTT. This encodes CASSPPRGGRDTEAFF. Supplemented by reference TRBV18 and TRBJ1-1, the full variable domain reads NAGVMQNPRHLVRRRGQEARLRCSPMKGHSHVYWYRQLPEEGLKFMVYLQKENIIDESGMPKERFSAEFPKEGPSILRIQQVVRGDSAAYFCASSPPRGGRDTEAFFGQGTRLTVV.

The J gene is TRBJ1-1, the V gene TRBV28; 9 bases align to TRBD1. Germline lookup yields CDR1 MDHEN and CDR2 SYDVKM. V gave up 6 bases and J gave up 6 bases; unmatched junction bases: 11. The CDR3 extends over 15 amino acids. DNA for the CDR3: TGTGCCAGCAGGACCCCACAGGGGGCTGGGGCTGAAGCTTTCTTT. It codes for CASRTPQGAGAEAFF.

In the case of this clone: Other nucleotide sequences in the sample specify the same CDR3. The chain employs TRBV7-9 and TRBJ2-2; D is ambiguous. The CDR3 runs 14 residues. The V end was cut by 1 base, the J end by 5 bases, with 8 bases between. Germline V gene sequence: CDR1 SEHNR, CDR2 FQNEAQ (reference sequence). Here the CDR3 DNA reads TGTGCCAGCAGCTTAGTCATAGGGACCGGGGAGCTGTTTTTT. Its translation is CASSLVIGTGELFF.

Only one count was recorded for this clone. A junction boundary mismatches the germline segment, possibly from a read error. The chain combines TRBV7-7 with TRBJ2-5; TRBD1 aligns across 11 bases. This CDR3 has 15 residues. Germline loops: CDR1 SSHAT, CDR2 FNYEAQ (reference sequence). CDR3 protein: CASSLGTGGIETQYF. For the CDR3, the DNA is TGTGCTAGCAGCTTAGGGACAGGGGGGATAGAGACCCAGTACTTC.

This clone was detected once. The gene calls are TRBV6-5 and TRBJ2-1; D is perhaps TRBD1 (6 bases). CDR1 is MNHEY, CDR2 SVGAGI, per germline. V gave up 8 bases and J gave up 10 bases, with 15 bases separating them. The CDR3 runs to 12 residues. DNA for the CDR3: TGTGCCAGCTGGACAGTGGGAGAAGAGCAGTTCTTC. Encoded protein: CASWTVGEEQFF.

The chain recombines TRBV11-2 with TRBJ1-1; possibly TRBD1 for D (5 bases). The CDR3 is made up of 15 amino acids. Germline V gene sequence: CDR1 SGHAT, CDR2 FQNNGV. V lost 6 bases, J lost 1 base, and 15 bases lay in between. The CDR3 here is CASRYQGAGNTEAFF. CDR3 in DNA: TGTGCCAGCAGGTATCAGGGCGCGGGGAACACTGAAGCTTTCTTT.

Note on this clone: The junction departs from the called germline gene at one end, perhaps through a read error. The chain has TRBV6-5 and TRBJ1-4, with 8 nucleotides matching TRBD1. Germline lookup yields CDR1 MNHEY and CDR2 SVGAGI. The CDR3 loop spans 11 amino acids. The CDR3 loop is CAGRGRGKLFF. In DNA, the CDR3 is TGTGCCGGCAGGGGGCGCGGAAAACTGTTTTTT.

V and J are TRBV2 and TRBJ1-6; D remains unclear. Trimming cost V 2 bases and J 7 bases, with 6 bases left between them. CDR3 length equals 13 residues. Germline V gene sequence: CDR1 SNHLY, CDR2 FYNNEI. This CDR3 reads CASSEHGNSPLHF. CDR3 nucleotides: TGTGCCAGCAGTGAACATGGGAATTCACCCCTCCACTTT.

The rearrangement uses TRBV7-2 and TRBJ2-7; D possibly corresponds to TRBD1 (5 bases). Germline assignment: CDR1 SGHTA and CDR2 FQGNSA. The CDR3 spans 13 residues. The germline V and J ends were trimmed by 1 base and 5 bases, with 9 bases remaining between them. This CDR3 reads CASSLGREDEQYF. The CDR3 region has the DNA TGTGCCAGCAGCTTAGGCAGGGAAGACGAGCAGTACTTC. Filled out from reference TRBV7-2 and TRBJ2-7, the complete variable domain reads GAGVSQSPSNKVTEKGKDVELRCDPISGHTALYWYRQSLGQGLEFLIYFQGNSAPDKSGLPSDRFSAERTGGSVSTLTIQRTQQEDSAVYLCASSLGREDEQYFGPGTRLTVT.

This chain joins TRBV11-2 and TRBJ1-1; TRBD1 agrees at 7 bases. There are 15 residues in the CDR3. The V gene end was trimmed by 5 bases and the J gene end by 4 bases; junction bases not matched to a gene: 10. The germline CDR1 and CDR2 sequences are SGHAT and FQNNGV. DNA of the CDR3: TGTGCCAGCAGCCCACGACAGGGCGGGAGCACTGAAGCTTTCTTT. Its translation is CASSPRQGGSTEAFF.

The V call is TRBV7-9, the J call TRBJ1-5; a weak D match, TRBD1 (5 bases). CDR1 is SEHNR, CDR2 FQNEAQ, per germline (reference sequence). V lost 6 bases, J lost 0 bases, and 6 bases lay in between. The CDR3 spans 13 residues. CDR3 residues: CASRGPSNQPQHF. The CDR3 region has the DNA TGTGCCAGCAGGGGGCCTAGCAATCAGCCCCAGCATTTT.

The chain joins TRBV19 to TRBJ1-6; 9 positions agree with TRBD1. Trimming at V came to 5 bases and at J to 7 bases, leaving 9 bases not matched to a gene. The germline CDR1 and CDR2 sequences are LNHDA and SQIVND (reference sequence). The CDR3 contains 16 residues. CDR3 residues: CASSPTSGTGNSPLHF. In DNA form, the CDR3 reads TGTGCCAGTAGTCCGACTTCCGGGACAGGGAATTCACCCCTCCACTTT.

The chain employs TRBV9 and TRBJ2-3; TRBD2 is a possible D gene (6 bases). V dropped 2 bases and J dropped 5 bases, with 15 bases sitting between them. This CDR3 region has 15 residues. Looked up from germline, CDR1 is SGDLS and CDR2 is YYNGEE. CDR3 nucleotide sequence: TGTGCCAGCAGCGTTAACGGGGGAGGTGGAGATACGCAGTATTTT. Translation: CASSVNGGGGDTQYF.

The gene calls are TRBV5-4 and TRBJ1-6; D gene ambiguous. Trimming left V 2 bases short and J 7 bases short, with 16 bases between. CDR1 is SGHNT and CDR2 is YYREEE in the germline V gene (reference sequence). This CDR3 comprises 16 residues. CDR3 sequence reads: CASSLGSVYQNSPLHF. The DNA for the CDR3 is TGTGCCAGCAGCTTAGGTAGTGTCTACCAAAATTCACCCCTCCACTTT.

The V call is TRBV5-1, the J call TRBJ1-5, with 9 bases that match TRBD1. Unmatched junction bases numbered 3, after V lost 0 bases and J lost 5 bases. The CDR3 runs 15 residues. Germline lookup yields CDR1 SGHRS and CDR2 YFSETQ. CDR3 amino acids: CASSLAGTGYQPQHF. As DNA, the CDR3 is TGCGCCAGCAGCTTGGCCGGGACAGGGTATCAGCCCCAGCATTTT.

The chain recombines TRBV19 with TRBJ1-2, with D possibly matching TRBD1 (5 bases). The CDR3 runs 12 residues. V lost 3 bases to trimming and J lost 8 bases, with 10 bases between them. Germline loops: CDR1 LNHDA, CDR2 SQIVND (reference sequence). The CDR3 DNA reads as TGTGCCAGTAGTATTCCAGGGTTGGGCTACACCTTC. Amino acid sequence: CASSIPGLGYTF.